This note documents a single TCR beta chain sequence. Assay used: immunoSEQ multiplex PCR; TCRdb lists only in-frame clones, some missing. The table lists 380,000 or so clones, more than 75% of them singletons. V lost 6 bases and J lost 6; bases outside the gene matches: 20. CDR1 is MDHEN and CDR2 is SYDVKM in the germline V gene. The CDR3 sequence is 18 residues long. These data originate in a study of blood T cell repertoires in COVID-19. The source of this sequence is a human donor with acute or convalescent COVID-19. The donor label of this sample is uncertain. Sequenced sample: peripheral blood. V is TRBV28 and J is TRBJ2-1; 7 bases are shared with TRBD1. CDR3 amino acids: CASRGVTSRQGVRNEQFF. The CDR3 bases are TGTGCCAGCAGAGGGGTTACTTCGAGGCAGGGGGTTCGCAATGAGCAGTTCTTC.